Shown below are 24 T cell receptor beta chains from a single sample sequenced in a study of shared clonotypes between healthy human individuals. Data came from immunoSEQ multiplex PCR; TCRdb stores just in-frame clones and leaves some out. The data hold fewer than 2.5 million clones, with 93% observed a single time. Sequenced sample: naive CD4+ T cells from PBMCs. The sample's subset: CD45RA+ positively selected. Source of these receptors: a man between 18 and 29 years old in good health. Some clones in this sample may be carry-over from other donors' samples.

The CDR3 sequence is CASSGMRTTGIPPGNTIYF. CDR3 bases: TGTGCCAGCAGCGGGATGAGGACGACAGGGATTCCACCTGGAAACACCATATATTTT. The gene calls are TRBV7-9 and TRBJ1-3, with 7 bases that match TRBD1. Germline CDR1 SEHNR, CDR2 FQNEAQ (reference sequence). Losses at the gene ends were 5 bases for V and 2 bases for J; bases not matched to a gene: 18. This CDR3 contains 19 residues. Based on the CDR3 plus reference TRBV7-9 and TRBJ1-3, the full variable domain is DTGVSQNPRHKITKRGQNVTFRCDPISEHNRLYWYRQTLGQGPEFLTYFQNEAQLEKSRLLSDRFSAERPKGSFSTLEIQRTEQGDSAMYLCASSGMRTTGIPPGNTIYFGEGSWLTVV.

The chain carries TRBV11-1 and TRBJ2-3; TRBD2 matches 10 bases. Germline V gene lookup returns CDR1 SGHAT and CDR2 FQDESV (reference sequence). V lost 6 bases and J lost 3; bases outside the gene matches: 6. The CDR3 totals 15 residues. CDR3 sequence reads: CASRASGSGTDTQYF. In DNA, the CDR3 is TGTGCCAGCAGAGCTAGCGGGAGTGGAACAGATACGCAGTATTTT.

V is TRBV29-1 and J is TRBJ2-5; D perhaps matches TRBD1 (6 bases). Per germline, CDR1 SQVTM and CDR2 ANQGSEA. With 6 bases removed from V and 3 bases from J, the gap between germline ends came to 11 bases. This CDR3 has 12 amino acids. The CDR3 DNA is TGCAGCGTCGGCAGGGGAAAAGAGACCCAGTACTTC. Translation gives CSVGRGKETQYF.

The DNA of the CDR3 is TGCGCCAGCAGCCCGGAGGGGGGACTCACAGATACGCAGTATTTT. Its protein is CASSPEGGLTDTQYF. The chain carries TRBV5-1 and TRBJ2-3; D tentatively fits TRBD1 or TRBD2 (6 bases each). The CDR3 runs to 15 residues. The germline V gene has CDR1 SGHRS and CDR2 YFSETQ. V lost 4 bases, J lost 2 bases, and 14 bases lay in between.

Points on this clone: Other nucleotide sequences from this sample produce the same CDR3. CDR3 amino acids: CASSVSTDTQYF. The CDR3 nucleotides are TGCGCCAGCAGTGTCAGCACAGATACGCAGTATTTT. This sequence joins TRBV5-1 and TRBJ2-3; D unclear. The V and J ends lost 5 bases and 0 bases respectively, with 4 bases between them. The CDR3 sequence is 12 residues long. Germline CDR1 is SGHRS and CDR2 is YFSETQ.

The chain combines TRBV27 with TRBJ2-4; 8 bases are shared with TRBD2. With 1 base clipped from V and 16 bases from J, the junction kept 9 bases outside the gene matches. CDR1 MNHEY and CDR2 SMNVEV come from the germline V gene (reference sequence). The CDR3 totals 13 residues. The CDR3 loop reads CASSLLGREDQYF. DNA of the CDR3: TGTGCCAGCAGTTTATTGGGGCGGGAGGACCAATACTTC.

V gene TRBV7-7 combines with J gene TRBJ2-5, with D perhaps TRBD2 (6 bases). The germline CDR1 and CDR2 sequences are SSHAT and FNYEAQ (reference sequence). The CDR3 length is 14 residues. The V gene lost 4 bases and the J gene lost 5 bases, with 14 bases spanning the gap. The CDR3 DNA sequence: TGTGCCAGCAGCTCCTCCGGGAGTGCGGAGACCCAGTACTTC. The encoded protein is CASSSSGSAETQYF.

The chain combines TRBV14 with TRBJ2-3; the match to TRBD2 covers 8 bases. The V segment lost 1 base and the J segment 2 bases; nucleotides outside the gene matches: 11. The germline gives CDR1 SGHDN, CDR2 FVKESK. There are 18 residues in the CDR3. For the CDR3, the DNA is TGTGCCAGCAGCCAAGGAAAGTCGGCGGGAGGCGCCACAGATACGCAGTATTTT. This codes for CASSQGKSAGGATDTQYF.

This clone was seen a few times. This rearrangement joins TRBV7-9 to TRBJ2-2, with 11 bases identical to TRBD2. Germline values: CDR1 SEHNR, CDR2 FQNEAQ (reference sequence). The V and J ends lost 2 bases and 7 bases, in that order; junction bases with no gene match: 15. The length of the CDR3 is 19 residues. The CDR3 DNA sequence: TGTGCCAGCAGCTTACGGGAGGTGACTAGCGGGACCTCCATCGGGGAGCTGTTTTTT. Protein sequence: CASSLREVTSGTSIGELFF.

As for this clone: The same CDR3 arises from other DNA sequences in this sample as well. The V gene is TRBV29-1, the J gene TRBJ2-7; 11 positions agree with TRBD1. CDR1 and CDR2 from the germline V gene are SQVTM and ANQGSEA. This CDR3 has 13 residues. Germline trimming cut 6 bases from V and 2 bases from J; bases unmatched to any gene: 3. The CDR3 coding sequence is TGCAGCGTAGGACAGGGGGCACCCTACGAGCAGTACTTC. Amino acids: CSVGQGAPYEQYF.

Here the CDR3 DNA reads TGTGCCAGCAGTCCCAAGGGGGTTCGTGCAGATACGCAGTATTTT. This translates into CASSPKGVRADTQYF. The genes are TRBV27 and TRBJ2-3; TRBD1 might be the D (6 bases). The length of the CDR3 is 15 residues. V was trimmed by 5 bases and J by 4 bases, leaving 16 bases between them. In germline, CDR1 is MNHEY, CDR2 SMNVEV (reference sequence).

J is TRBJ2-7 and V is TRBV6-1; 8 bases map to TRBD1. This CDR3 is built from 15 residues. V shed 0 bases and J 6 bases; nucleotides not matched to a gene: 7. Germline V lookup: CDR1 MNHNS, CDR2 SASEGT. CDR3 in DNA: TGTGCCAGCAGTGAAGCTTGGACAGGGTATTTCGAGCAGTACTTC. It translates to CASSEAWTGYFEQYF.

The chain has TRBV5-1 and TRBJ2-1; possibly TRBD1 for D (6 bases). V was trimmed by 4 bases and J by 5 bases, leaving 13 bases between them. The CDR3 totals 14 residues. CDR1 is SGHRS and CDR2 is YFSETQ in the germline V gene. The CDR3 is CASSPTGPNNEQFF. The DNA of the CDR3 is TGCGCCAGCAGCCCGACAGGTCCGAACAATGAGCAGTTCTTC.

The gene calls are TRBV5-6 and TRBJ2-1; possible D gene TRBD2, 6 bases. There are 14 residues in the CDR3. Looked up from germline, CDR1 is SGHDT and CDR2 is YYEEEE. Deletions cut 1 base from V and 7 bases from J, with 12 bases between. The CDR3 reads CASSLRLEGNEQFF. The DNA of the CDR3 is TGTGCCAGCAGCTTGAGACTGGAGGGGAATGAGCAGTTCTTC.

The chain employs TRBV7-3 and TRBJ1-6; the D gene is possibly TRBD1 (6 bases). V was shortened by 2 bases and J by 17 bases, with 16 bases between the two germline ends. CDR3 length equals 13 residues. Germline V CDR1 and CDR2: SGHTA, FQGTGA. The CDR3 bases are TGTGCCAGCAGCTTATTGACGGGGGCAGCGGTCCACTTT. Its translation: CASSLLTGAAVHF.

V usage is TRBV14 and J usage is TRBJ2-1, with TRBD2 matching 11 bases. The length of the CDR3 is 15 residues. The germline gives CDR1 SGHDN, CDR2 FVKESK. J lost 4 bases, V lost 4 bases, and 3 bases had no gene match. CDR3 coding DNA: TGTGCCAGCAGCCGGGGACTAGCGGCATACAATGAGCAGTTCTTC. It specifies CASSRGLAAYNEQFF.

The chain carries TRBV18 and TRBJ1-2, with 7 nucleotides matching TRBD1. Germline CDR1 and CDR2: KGHSH and LQKENI. The CDR3 has 16 residues. V gave up 4 bases and J gave up 7 bases; unmatched junction bases: 15. In nucleotides, the CDR3 is TGTGCCAGCTCACGGGAAGCGAGACAGGGAGGAAGTGGCTACACCTTC. This translates into CASSREARQGGSGYTF.

V gene TRBV4-2 combines with J gene TRBJ1-2; TRBD1 agrees at 7 bases. Looked up from germline, CDR1 is LGHNA and CDR2 is YNFKEQ. V gave up 4 bases and J gave up 8 bases; unmatched junction bases: 13. This CDR3 is 15 amino acids long. This chain's CDR3 is CASSREETGIFGYTF. Here the CDR3 DNA reads TGTGCCAGCAGCCGGGAAGAGACAGGGATTTTCGGCTACACCTTC.

CDR3 sequence (DNA): TGCGCCAGCAGCTTGAGTGTGGTTGAAGGGAGCTACGAGCAGTACTTC. This sequence encodes CASSLSVVEGSYEQYF. The chain is built from TRBV5-1 and TRBJ2-7, with TRBD2 as a possible D gene (5 bases). Germline V lookup: CDR1 SGHRS, CDR2 YFSETQ. The CDR3 has 16 amino acids. V was pared by 1 base and J by 3 bases, with 17 bases between.

This clone was observed once. The chain combines TRBV28 with TRBJ2-1; 12 bases line up with TRBD2. The junction had 11 bases not matched to a gene; V was cut back by 11 bases and J by 9 bases. The CDR3 consists of 14 residues. The germline V gene encodes CDR1 MDHEN and CDR2 SYDVKM. CDR3 region: CAGAGTSGSGEQFF. As DNA, the CDR3 is TGTGCCGGGGCCGGGACTAGCGGGTCAGGTGAGCAGTTCTTC. The whole variable domain, remainder taken from reference TRBV28 and TRBJ2-1, is DVKVTQSSRYLVKRTGEKVFLECVQDMDHENMFWYRQDPGLGLRLIYFSYDVKMKEKGDIPEGYSVSREKKERFSLILESASTNQTSMYLCAGAGTSGSGEQFFGPGTRLTVL.

In regard to this clone: Other DNA sequences within the sample encode an identical CDR3. This rearrangement joins TRBV5-1 to TRBJ1-4; TRBD1 matches at 7 bases. V dropped 4 bases and J dropped 0; count of bases not matched to a gene: 3. CDR1 SGHRS and CDR2 YFSETQ come from the germline V gene. The CDR3 has 15 residues. CDR3 sequence (DNA): TGCGCCAGCAGCCCTGGGACAGCAACTAATGAAAAACTGTTTTTT. Translating gives CASSPGTATNEKLFF. Full variable domain (rest looked up from reference TRBV5-1 and TRBJ1-4): KAGVTQTPRYLIKTRGQQVTLSCSPISGHRSVSWYQQTPGQGLQFLFEYFSETQRNKGNFPGRFSGRQFSNSRSEMNVSTLELGDSALYLCASSPGTATNEKLFFGSGTQLSVL.

The chain recombines TRBV6-1 with TRBJ2-6; 7 bases map to TRBD1. The CDR3 covers 15 residues. Germline V gene data show CDR1 as MNHNS and CDR2 as SASEGT. With V trimmed by 6 bases and J by 2 bases, 4 bases remained unmatched. The CDR3 nucleotides are TGTGCCAGCAGCCGGGGACAGCCTGGGGCCAACGTCCTGACTTTC. This encodes CASSRGQPGANVLTF.

With regard to this clone: At one boundary the junction diverges from the germline segment, which might be a read error. The chain recombines TRBV4-1 with TRBJ2-7; a possible D gene is TRBD2 (5 bases). This CDR3 has 14 residues. In germline, CDR1 is MGHRA, CDR2 YSYEKL. The CDR3 region is CASRLVHRSHEQYF. CDR3 nucleotide sequence: TGCGCCAGCAGACTAGTTCATCGCTCCCACGAGCAGTACTTC.

The rearrangement joins TRBV6-4 to TRBJ2-3, with D hard to call. Per germline, CDR1 MRHNA and CDR2 SNTAGT. The CDR3 is 13 amino acids. Trimming cost V 7 bases and J 0 bases, with 8 bases left between them. CDR3: CASKGKSTDTQYF. The CDR3 DNA reads as TGTGCCAGCAAAGGCAAAAGCACAGATACGCAGTATTTT.